Shown below are 18 T cell receptor beta chains from a single sample sequenced in a study of shared clonotypes between healthy human individuals. The assay was immunoSEQ multiplex PCR, and TCRdb's table has in-frame clones only and misses some. The sample lists 650,000 to 800,000 clones, 90% to 95% occurring once. Naive-designated CD8 cells lacked CD45RO, were positively enriched for CCR7, and omitted terminally differentiated effector memory CD45RA+ cells. What was sequenced was naive CD8+ T cells sorted from blood. The receptors come from a young man in good health.

CDR3 region: CASSLGTGYGNTIYF. As DNA, the CDR3 is TGTGCCAGCAGCTTAGGGACAGGGTACGGAAACACCATATATTTT. The chain couples TRBV7-2 to TRBJ1-3; 8 bases are shared with TRBD1. CDR1 is SGHTA and CDR2 is FQGNSA in the germline V gene. This CDR3 has 15 residues. The V and J ends lost 1 base and 4 bases, in that order; junction bases with no gene match: 3.

This clone occurred once. The gene calls are TRBV9 and TRBJ2-2; TRBD1 agrees at 10 bases. The V gene's germline CDR1 is SGDLS and CDR2 YYNGEE. The CDR3 spans 20 residues. J lost 1 base, V lost 0 bases, and 12 bases had no gene match. This CDR3 reads CASSVAWSGTGALNTGELFF. Here the CDR3 DNA reads TGTGCCAGCAGCGTAGCTTGGAGCGGGACAGGGGCGCTGAACACCGGGGAGCTGTTTTTT.

The chain combines TRBV6-6 with TRBJ2-7; TRBD1 aligns across 7 bases. Trimming took 2 bases from V and 3 from J; bases not matched to a gene: 7. The CDR3 length is 15 residues. Germline assignment: CDR1 MNHNY and CDR2 SVGAGI (reference sequence). The CDR3: CASSYPTGQNYEQYF. DNA of the CDR3: TGTGCCAGCAGTTACCCGACGGGACAGAACTACGAGCAGTACTTC.

This clone appeared once. The chain employs TRBV6-1 and TRBJ1-5; TRBD1 matches 8 bases. The CDR3 runs to 18 residues. V gave up 1 base and J gave up 9 bases; unmatched junction bases: 17. Germline CDR1 reads MNHNS; CDR2 reads SASEGT. The CDR3 DNA follows: TGTGCCAGCAGTGAAGGGCGGGTTTACAGGGGGAAAGACGGGCCCCAGCATTTT. Protein product: CASSEGRVYRGKDGPQHF.

This clone was counted between two and nine times. This sequence joins TRBV9 and TRBJ1-2, with D possibly matching TRBD1 (5 bases). This CDR3 contains 14 residues. Germline CDR1 reads SGDLS; CDR2 reads YYNGEE. The V and J ends lost 2 bases and 7 bases respectively, with 15 bases between them. CDR3 DNA sequence: TGTGCCAGCAGCGTCGCAGGGTCGTTGGGTGGCTACACCTTC. It yields the protein CASSVAGSLGGYTF.

This chain links TRBV6-5 with TRBJ2-5; 9 positions match TRBD2. CDR1 and CDR2 from the germline V gene are MNHEY and SVGAGI. This CDR3 region has 15 residues. J lost 5 bases, V lost 0 bases, and 4 bases had no gene match. CDR3 nucleotide sequence: TGTGCCAGCAGTTACTCCCTAGCGGGACTGGAGACCCAGTACTTC. It translates to CASSYSLAGLETQYF.

The J gene is TRBJ1-4, the V gene TRBV6-5; 7 nucleotides align to TRBD1. CDR3 length equals 16 residues. Trimming took 2 bases from V and 7 from J; bases not matched to a gene: 10. Germline lookup yields CDR1 MNHEY and CDR2 SVGAGI. The CDR3 DNA follows: TGTGCCAGCAGTTACGGGGCAGGGGGGCGTACTGAAAAACTGTTTTTT. Amino acids: CASSYGAGGRTEKLFF.

The chain combines TRBV7-9 with TRBJ2-7; D might be TRBD1 or TRBD2, each matching 6 bases. The V gene's germline CDR1 is SEHNR and CDR2 FQNEAQ (reference sequence). The CDR3 is 17 residues long. V lost 3 bases and J 2 bases, leaving 20 bases between the germline ends. The CDR3, as DNA: TGTGCCAGCAGCTTTATCCGGGGGACACCCAAAACCTACGAGCAGTACTTC. It translates to CASSFIRGTPKTYEQYF.

The CDR3 nucleotides read TGTGCCAGCAGTTTGAGAATACCGGGACTAGCGGGAGAAGATAAAAATGAGCAGTTCTTC. It specifies CASSLRIPGLAGEDKNEQFF. The chain uses TRBV27 and TRBJ2-1, with 14 nucleotides matching TRBD2. V dropped 3 bases and J dropped 7; count of bases not matched to a gene: 17. The CDR3 runs 20 residues. CDR1 is MNHEY, CDR2 SMNVEV, per germline (reference sequence).

The chain employs TRBV28 and TRBJ1-5; D is undetermined. This CDR3 contains 13 residues. Germline lookup yields CDR1 MDHEN and CDR2 SYDVKM. With 8 bases removed from V and 3 bases from J, the gap between germline ends came to 11 bases. Here the CDR3 reads CASSLAVNQPQHF. Written as DNA, the CDR3 is TGTGCCAGCTCACTAGCAGTCAATCAGCCCCAGCATTTT.

This chain connects TRBV12-2 to TRBJ2-7. TRBV12-2 is labeled a pseudogene. This CDR3 region has 17 residues. The CDR3 region is CASRIMGGTGQPYEQYF. The CDR3 coding sequence is TGTGCAAGTAGGATTATGGGGGGAACCGGACAGCCATACGAGCAGTACTTC.

This chain connects TRBV29-1 to TRBJ2-7; D unresolved. Germline V gene lookup returns CDR1 SQVTM and CDR2 ANQGSEA. Trimming stripped 4 bases from V and 0 bases from J, with 7 bases between. This CDR3 spans 12 amino acids. The CDR3 loop is CSVGLSSYEQYF. DNA of the CDR3: TGCAGCGTTGGCCTTAGCTCCTACGAGCAGTACTTC.

This clone was counted once. The sample contains more than one DNA sequence encoding this CDR3. The CDR3 DNA reads as TGTGCCAGCAGTAGGGACGAGCAGTTCTTC. Residues: CASSRDEQFF. The chain couples TRBV7-9 to TRBJ2-1; either TRBD1 or TRBD2 may supply D (5 bases each). V lost 6 bases and J lost 10, with 7 bases in between. The CDR3 contains 10 residues. Germline CDR1 is SEHNR and CDR2 is FQNEAQ (reference sequence).

The rearrangement links TRBV28 to TRBJ2-3; TRBD2 aligns across 9 bases. After removal of 3 bases from V and 2 bases from J, the junction contained 9 bases not matched to a gene. CDR3 length: 17 amino acids. The germline V gene encodes CDR1 MDHEN and CDR2 SYDVKM. CDR3 coding DNA: TGTGCCAGCAGTTTGCTCCGACTAGCGGAGGACACAGATACGCAGTATTTT. Translating it yields CASSLLRLAEDTDTQYF.

The chain combines TRBV6-5 with TRBJ1-1; 8 nucleotides align to TRBD1. The CDR3 consists of 14 residues. V gave up 5 bases and J gave up 5 bases; unmatched junction bases: 7. CDR1 and CDR2 (germline): MNHEY, SVGAGI. For the CDR3, the DNA is TGTGCCAGCAGTGGCCCAGGGGGCTGGACTGAAGCTTTCTTT. Residues: CASSGPGGWTEAFF.

The gene calls are TRBV27 and TRBJ1-5, with D possibly being TRBD1 (5 bases). Germline V gene data show CDR1 as MNHEY and CDR2 as SMNVEV (reference sequence). V was cut by 6 bases and J by 7 bases, with 13 bases left in between. This CDR3 spans 13 amino acids. CDR3 sequence (DNA): TGTGCCAGCAGACGGGGACTTTCCCAGCCCCAGCATTTT. Translating it yields CASRRGLSQPQHF.

This clone was picked up a small number of times. The chain combines TRBV14 with TRBJ2-1; 14 nucleotides agree with TRBD2. Germline lookup yields CDR1 SGHDN and CDR2 FVKESK. The CDR3 totals 16 residues. After removal of 4 bases from V and 8 bases from J, the junction contained 7 bases not matched to a gene. The CDR3 bases are TGTGCCAGCAGCCCCAGACTAGCGGGAGGGTGGGATGAGCAGTTCTTC. It is translated as CASSPRLAGGWDEQFF.

The rearrangement joins TRBV11-2 to TRBJ2-4, with D uncertain. Germline V gives CDR1 SGHAT, CDR2 FQNNGV. This CDR3 has 16 amino acids. The V end lost 3 bases, the J end lost 0 bases, and 12 bases lay between the germline ends. CDR3 DNA sequence: TGTGCCAGCAGCTTCGCCGGTGGCCTAGCCAAAAACATTCAGTACTTC. Translated: CASSFAGGLAKNIQYF.